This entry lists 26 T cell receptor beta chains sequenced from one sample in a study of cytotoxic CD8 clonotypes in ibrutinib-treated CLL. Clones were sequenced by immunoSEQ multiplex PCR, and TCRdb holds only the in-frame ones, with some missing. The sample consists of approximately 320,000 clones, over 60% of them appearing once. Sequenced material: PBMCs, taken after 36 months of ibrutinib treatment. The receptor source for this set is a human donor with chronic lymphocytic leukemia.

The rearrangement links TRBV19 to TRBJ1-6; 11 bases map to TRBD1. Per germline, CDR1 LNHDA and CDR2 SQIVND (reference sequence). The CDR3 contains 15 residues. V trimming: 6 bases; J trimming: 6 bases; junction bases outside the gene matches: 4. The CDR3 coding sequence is TGTGCCAGTAGGCGGACAGGGGGCAGTAATTCACCCCTCCACTTT. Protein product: CASRRTGGSNSPLHF.

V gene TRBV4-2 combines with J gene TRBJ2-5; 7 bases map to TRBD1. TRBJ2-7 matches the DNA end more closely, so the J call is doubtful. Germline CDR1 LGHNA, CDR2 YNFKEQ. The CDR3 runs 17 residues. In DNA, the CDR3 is TGTGCCAGCAGCCAAGAAATTATAGGTAGGGGGCTCTACGAGCAGTACTTC. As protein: CASSQEIIGRGLYEQYF.

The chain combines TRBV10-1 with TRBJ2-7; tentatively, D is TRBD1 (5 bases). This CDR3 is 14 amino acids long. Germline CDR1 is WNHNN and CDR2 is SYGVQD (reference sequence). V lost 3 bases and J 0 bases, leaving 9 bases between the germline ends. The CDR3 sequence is CASSEYQGSYEQYF. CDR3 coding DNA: TGCGCCAGCAGTGAATACCAGGGCTCCTACGAGCAGTACTTC.

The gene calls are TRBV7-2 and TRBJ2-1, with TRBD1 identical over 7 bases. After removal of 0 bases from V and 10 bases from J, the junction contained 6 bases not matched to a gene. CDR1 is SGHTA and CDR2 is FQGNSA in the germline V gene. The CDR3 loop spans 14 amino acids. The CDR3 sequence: CASSLAALTGEQFF. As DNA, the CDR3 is TGTGCCAGCAGCTTAGCAGCACTGACAGGGGAGCAGTTCTTC.

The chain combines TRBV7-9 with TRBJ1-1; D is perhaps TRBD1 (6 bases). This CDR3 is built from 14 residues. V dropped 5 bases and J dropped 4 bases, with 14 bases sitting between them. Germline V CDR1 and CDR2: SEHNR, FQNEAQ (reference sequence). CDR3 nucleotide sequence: TGTGCCAGCAGCGCGGGACACTCCACCACTGAAGCTTTCTTT. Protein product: CASSAGHSTTEAFF. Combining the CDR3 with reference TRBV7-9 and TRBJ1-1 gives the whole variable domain DTGVSQNPRHKITKRGQNVTFRCDPISEHNRLYWYRQTLGQGPEFLTYFQNEAQLEKSRLLSDRFSAERPKGSFSTLEIQRTEQGDSAMYLCASSAGHSTTEAFFGQGTRLTVV.

The CDR3 coding sequence is TGTGCCAGCAGTTACACAAAGAACACTGAAGCTTTCTTT. This translates into CASSYTKNTEAFF. This chain links TRBV6-6 with TRBJ1-1; D is unresolved. The germline CDR1 and CDR2 sequences are MNHNY and SVGAGI (reference sequence). V lost 2 bases and J 1 base, leaving 5 bases between the germline ends. The CDR3 contains 13 residues.

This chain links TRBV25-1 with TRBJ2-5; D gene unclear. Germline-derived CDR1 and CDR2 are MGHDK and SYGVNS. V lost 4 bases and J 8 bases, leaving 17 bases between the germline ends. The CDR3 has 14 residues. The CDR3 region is CASSGGLTGYTQYF. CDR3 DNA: TGTGCCAGCAGTGGTGGGCTCACGGGTTATACCCAGTACTTC.

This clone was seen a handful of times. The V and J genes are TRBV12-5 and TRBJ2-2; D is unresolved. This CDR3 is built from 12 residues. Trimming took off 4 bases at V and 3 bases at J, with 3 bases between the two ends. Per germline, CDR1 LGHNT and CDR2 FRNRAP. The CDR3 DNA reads TGTGCTAGTGGTTCTTACACCGGGGAGCTGTTTTTT. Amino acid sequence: CASGSYTGELFF. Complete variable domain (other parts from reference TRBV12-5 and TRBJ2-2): DARVTQTPRHKVTEMGQEVTMRCQPILGHNTVFWYRQTMMQGLELLAYFRNRAPLDDSGMPKDRFSAEMPDATLATLKIQPSEPRDSAVYFCASGSYTGELFFGEGSRLTVL.

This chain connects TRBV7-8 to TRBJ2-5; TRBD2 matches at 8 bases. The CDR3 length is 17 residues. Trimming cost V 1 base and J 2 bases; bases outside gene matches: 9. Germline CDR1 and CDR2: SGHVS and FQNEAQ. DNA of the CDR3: TGTGCCAGCAGCTTAGTTATGGGCGGGGGGCCACAAGAGACCCAGTACTTC. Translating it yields CASSLVMGGGPQETQYF. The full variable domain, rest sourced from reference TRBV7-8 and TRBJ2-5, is GAGVSQSPRYKVAKRGQDVALRCDPISGHVSLFWYQQALGQGPEFLTYFQNEAQLDKSGLPSDRFFAERPEGSVSTLKIQRTQQEDSAVYLCASSLVMGGGPQETQYFGPGTRLLVL.

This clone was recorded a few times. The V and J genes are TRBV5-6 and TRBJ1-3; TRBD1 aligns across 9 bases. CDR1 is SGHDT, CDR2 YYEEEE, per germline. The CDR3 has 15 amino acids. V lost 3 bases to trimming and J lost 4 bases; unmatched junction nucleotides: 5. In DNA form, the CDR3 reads TGTGCCAGCAGCTGGGACAGGGTCCGCGGAAACACCATATATTTT. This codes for CASSWDRVRGNTIYF.

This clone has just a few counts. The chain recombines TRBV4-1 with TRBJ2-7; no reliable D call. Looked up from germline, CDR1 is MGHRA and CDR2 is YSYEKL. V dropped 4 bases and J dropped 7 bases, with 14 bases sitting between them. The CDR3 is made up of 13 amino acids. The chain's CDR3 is CASSPHRSEEQYF. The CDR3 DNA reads TGCGCCAGCAGCCCCCATCGGTCAGAAGAGCAGTACTTC.

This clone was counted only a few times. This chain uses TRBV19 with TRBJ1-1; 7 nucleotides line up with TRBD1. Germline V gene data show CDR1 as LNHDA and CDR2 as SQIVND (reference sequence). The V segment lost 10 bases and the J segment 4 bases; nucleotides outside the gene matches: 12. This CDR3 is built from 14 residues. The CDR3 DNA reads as TGTGCCACGAGGGACAGATCCATGGGCACTGAAGCTTTCTTT. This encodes CATRDRSMGTEAFF.

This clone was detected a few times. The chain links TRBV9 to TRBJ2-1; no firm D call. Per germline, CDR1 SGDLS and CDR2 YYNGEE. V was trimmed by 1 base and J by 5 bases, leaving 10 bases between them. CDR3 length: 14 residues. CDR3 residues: CASSVYGQDNEQFF. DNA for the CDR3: TGTGCCAGCAGCGTATATGGCCAAGACAATGAGCAGTTCTTC.

This CDR3 reads CASSLVVNYEQYF. CDR3 bases: TGCGCCAGCAGCTTGGTTGTGAACTACGAGCAGTACTTC. The chain links TRBV5-1 to TRBJ2-7; D is unresolved. Per germline, CDR1 SGHRS and CDR2 YFSETQ. V was shortened by 0 bases and J by 3 bases, with 7 bases between the two germline ends. The CDR3 covers 13 residues.

The CDR3: CASREDSYGYTF. Written as DNA, the CDR3 is TGTGCCAGCAGAGAGGACAGCTATGGCTACACCTTC. The chain combines TRBV6-1 with TRBJ1-2; maybe TRBD1 (6 bases). Trimming removed 6 bases from V and 4 bases from J, with 9 bases in between. The CDR3 runs 12 residues. From germline, CDR1 is MNHNS and CDR2 SASEGT.

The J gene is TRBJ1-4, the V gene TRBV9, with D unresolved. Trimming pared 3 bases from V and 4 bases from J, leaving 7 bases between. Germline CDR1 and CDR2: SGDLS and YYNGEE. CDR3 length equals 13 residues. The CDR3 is CASSGRNNEKLFF. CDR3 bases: TGTGCCAGCAGCGGGCGGAATAATGAAAAACTGTTTTTT.

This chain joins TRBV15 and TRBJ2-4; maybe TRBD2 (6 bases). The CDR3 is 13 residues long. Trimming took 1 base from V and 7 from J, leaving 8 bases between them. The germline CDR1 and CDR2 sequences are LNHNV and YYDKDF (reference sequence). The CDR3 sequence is CATSRGRENIQYF. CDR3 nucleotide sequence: TGTGCCACCAGCAGAGGGAGGGAGAACATTCAGTACTTC. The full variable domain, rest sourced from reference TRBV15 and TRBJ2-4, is DAMVIQNPRYQVTQFGKPVTLSCSQTLNHNVMYWYQQKSSQAPKLLFHYYDKDFNNEADTPDNFQSRRPNTSFCFLDIRSPGLGDTAMYLCATSRGRENIQYFGAGTRLSVL.

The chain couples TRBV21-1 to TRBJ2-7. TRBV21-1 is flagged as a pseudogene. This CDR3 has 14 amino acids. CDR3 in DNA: TGTGCCAGCAGCAAAGTAAACGGATCCTACGAGCAGTACTTC. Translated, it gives CASSKVNGSYEQYF.

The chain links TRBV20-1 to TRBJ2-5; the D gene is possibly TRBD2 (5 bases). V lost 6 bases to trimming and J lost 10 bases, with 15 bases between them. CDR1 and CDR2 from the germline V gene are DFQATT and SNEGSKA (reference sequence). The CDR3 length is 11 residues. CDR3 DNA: TGCAGTGCCCCCTACGGGATGGACCAGTACTTC. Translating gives CSAPYGMDQYF.

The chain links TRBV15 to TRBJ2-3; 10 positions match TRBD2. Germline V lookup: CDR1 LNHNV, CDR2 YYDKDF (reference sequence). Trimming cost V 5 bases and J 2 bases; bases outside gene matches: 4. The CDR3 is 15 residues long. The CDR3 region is CATSPLAGATDTQYF. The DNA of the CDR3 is TGTGCCACCAGCCCGCTAGCGGGGGCCACAGATACGCAGTATTTT.

CDR3 amino acids: CASSSRDRAYEQYF. The CDR3 region has the DNA TGTGCCAGCAGCAGCCGGGACAGGGCCTACGAGCAGTACTTC. This sequence joins TRBV5-6 and TRBJ2-7, with 9 positions matching TRBD1. CDR3 length equals 14 residues. V lost 4 bases and J lost 2; bases outside the gene matches: 4. Germline CDR1 reads SGHDT; CDR2 reads YYEEEE.

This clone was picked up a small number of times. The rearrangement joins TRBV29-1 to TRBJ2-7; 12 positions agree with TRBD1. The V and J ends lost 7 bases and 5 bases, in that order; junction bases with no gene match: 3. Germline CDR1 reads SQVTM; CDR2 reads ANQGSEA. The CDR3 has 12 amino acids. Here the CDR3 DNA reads TGCAGCGCGGGACAGGGGGCGGACGAGCAGTACTTC. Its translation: CSAGQGADEQYF.

The CDR3 DNA sequence: TGTGCCAGCAGTAAACTAGCGGGGGGACCTGGGGCCAACGTCCTGACTTTC. Amino acid sequence: CASSKLAGGPGANVLTF. V is TRBV5-4 and J is TRBJ2-6, with 12 bases matching TRBD2. Germline V lookup: CDR1 SGHNT, CDR2 YYREEE (reference sequence). The CDR3 contains 17 residues. The J segment lost 2 bases and the V segment lost 5 bases, leaving 5 bases of the junction unmatched.

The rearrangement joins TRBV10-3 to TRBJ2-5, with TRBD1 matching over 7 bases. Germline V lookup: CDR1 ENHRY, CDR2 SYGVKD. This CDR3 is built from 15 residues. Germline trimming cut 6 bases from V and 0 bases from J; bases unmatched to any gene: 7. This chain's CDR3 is CAISTGTAYQETQYF. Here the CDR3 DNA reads TGTGCCATCAGCACCGGGACAGCGTACCAAGAGACCCAGTACTTC.

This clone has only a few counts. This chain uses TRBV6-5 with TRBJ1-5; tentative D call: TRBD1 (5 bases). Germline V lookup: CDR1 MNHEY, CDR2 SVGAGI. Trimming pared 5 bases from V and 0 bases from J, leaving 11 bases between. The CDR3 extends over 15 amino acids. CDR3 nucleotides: TGTGCCAGCAGTACTAGGGGTGTTAGCAATCAGCCCCAGCATTTT. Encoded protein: CASSTRGVSNQPQHF.

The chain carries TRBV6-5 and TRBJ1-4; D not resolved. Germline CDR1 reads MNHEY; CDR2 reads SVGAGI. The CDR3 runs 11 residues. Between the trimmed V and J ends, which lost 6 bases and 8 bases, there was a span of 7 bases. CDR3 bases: TGTGCCAGCAGCCCTGGGGAAAAACTGTTTTTT. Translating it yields CASSPGEKLFF.